This T cell receptor (beta chain) was obtained from a study of STAT5B mutations in CD4+ large granular lymphocyte leukemia. The protocol was immunoSEQ multiplex PCR, while the TCRdb copy is restricted to in-frame clones and leaves out a portion. The data contain approximately 27,000 clones, about 86% of them singletons. The CDR3 has 14 amino acids. Germline CDR1 reads SGHTA; CDR2 reads FQGNSA. J gave up 4 bases and V 5 bases, and 6 bases lay outside the gene matches. In this sample, this clone turned up a few times. The rearrangement joins TRBV7-2 to TRBJ2-7; 9 nucleotides agree with TRBD2. The sequence was obtained from a human donor in good health. Sample: CD4+ T cells from blood buffy coats. The CDR3 DNA is TGTGCCAGCAGCCCGAGACTAGCGGAGTACGAGCAGTACGTC. It translates to CASSPRLAEYEQYV.